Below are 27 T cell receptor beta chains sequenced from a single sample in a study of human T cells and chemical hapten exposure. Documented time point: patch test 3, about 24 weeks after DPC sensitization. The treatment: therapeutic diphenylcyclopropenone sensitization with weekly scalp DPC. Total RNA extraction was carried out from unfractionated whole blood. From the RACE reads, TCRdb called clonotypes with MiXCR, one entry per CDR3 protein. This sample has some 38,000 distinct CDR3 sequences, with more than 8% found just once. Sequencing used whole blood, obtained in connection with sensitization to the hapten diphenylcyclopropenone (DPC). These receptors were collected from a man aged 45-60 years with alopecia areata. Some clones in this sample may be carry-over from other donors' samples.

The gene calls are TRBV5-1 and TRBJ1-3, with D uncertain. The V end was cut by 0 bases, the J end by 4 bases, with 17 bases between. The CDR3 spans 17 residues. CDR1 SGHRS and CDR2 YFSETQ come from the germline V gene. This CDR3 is CASSLDAVSKEGNTIYF. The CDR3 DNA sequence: TGCGCCAGCAGCTTGGATGCTGTCTCGAAAGAGGGAAACACCATATATTTT.

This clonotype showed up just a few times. CDR3 sequence reads: CASSVRRDTEAFF. The CDR3 bases are TGTGCCAGCAGCGTTCGGAGGGATACTGAAGCTTTCTTT. V gene TRBV7-6 combines with J gene TRBJ1-1, with D hard to call. This CDR3 comprises 13 residues. Germline V gene sequence: CDR1 SGHVS, CDR2 FNYEAQ. Trimming left V 5 bases short and J 5 bases short, with 12 bases between.

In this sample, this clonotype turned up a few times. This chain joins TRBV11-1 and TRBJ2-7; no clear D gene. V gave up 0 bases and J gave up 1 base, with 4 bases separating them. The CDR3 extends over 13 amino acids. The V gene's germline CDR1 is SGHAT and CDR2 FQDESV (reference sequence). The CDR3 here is CASSLALSYEQYF. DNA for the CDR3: TGTGCCAGCAGCTTAGCTCTTTCCTACGAGCAGTACTTC.

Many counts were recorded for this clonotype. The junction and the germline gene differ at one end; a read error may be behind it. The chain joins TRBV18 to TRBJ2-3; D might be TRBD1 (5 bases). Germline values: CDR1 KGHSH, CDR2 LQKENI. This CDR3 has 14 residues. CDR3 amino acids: CASSPQERSDTQYF. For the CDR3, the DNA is TGTGCCAGCTCCCCACAGGAAAGATCAGATACGCAGTATTTT.

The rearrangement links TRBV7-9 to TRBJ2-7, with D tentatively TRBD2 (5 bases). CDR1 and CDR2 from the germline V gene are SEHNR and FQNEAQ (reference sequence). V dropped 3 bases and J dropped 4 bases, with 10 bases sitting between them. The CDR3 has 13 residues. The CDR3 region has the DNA TGTGCCAGCAGCTTTTCGGGGTTGTACGAGCAGTACTTC. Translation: CASSFSGLYEQYF.

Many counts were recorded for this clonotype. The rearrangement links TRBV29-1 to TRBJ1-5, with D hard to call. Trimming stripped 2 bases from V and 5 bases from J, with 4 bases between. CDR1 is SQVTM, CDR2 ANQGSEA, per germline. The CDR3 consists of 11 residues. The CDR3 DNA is TGCAGCGTTGAACAGGATCAGCCCCAGCATTTT. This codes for CSVEQDQPQHF.

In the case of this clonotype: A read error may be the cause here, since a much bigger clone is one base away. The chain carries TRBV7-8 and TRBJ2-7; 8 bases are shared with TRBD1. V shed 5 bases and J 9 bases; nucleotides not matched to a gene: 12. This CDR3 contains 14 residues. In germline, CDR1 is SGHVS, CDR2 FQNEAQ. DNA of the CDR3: TGTGCCAGCAGCCCAATGACAGGGGACGTAGGGCAGTACTTC. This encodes CASSPMTGDVGQYF.

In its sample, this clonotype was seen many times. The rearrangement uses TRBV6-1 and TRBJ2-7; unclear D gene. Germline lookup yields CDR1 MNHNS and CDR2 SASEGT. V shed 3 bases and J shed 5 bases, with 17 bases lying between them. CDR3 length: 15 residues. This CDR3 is CASSDPPRPWDEQYF. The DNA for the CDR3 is TGTGCCAGCAGTGATCCCCCAAGGCCCTGGGACGAGCAGTACTTC.

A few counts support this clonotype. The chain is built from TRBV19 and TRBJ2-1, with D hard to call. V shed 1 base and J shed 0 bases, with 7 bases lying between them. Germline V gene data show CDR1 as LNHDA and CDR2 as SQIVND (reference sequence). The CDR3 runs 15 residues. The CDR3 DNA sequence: TGTGCCAGTAGTATAGGCCAGTCCTCCTACAATGAGCAGTTCTTC. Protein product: CASSIGQSSYNEQFF.

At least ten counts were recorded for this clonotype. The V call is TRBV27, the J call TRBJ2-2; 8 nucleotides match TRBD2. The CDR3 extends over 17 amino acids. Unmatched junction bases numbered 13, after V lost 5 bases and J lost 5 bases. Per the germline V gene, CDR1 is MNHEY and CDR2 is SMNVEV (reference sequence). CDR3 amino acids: CASSPRAGDDGTGELFF. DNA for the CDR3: TGTGCCAGCAGTCCCCGAGCGGGGGACGATGGGACCGGGGAGCTGTTTTTT.

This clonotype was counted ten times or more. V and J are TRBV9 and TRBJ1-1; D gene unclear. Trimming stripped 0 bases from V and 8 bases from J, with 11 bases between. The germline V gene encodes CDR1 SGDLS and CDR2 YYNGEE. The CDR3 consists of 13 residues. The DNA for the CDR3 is TGTGCCAGCAGCGTAGTAACAGACCGGGAAGCTTTCTTT. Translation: CASSVVTDREAFF.

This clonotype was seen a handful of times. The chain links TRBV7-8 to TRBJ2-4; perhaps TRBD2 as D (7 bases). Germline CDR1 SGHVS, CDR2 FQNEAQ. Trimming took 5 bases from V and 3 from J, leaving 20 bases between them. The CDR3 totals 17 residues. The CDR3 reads CASSPTGGGANKNIQYF. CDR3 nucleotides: TGTGCCAGCAGCCCCACTGGGGGGGGGGCCAACAAAAACATTCAGTACTTC.

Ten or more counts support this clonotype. The CDR3: CASSSGSGAAFYEQYF. In nucleotides, the CDR3 is TGTGCCAGCAGCTCCGGCTCCGGGGCTGCCTTCTACGAGCAGTACTTC. The rearrangement links TRBV13 to TRBJ2-7; D may be TRBD1 or TRBD2 (5 bases each). The V end lost 4 bases, the J end lost 3 bases, and 19 bases lay between the germline ends. Germline lookup yields CDR1 PRHDT and CDR2 FYEKMQ (reference sequence). The CDR3 totals 16 residues. The full variable domain, completed using reference TRBV13 and TRBJ2-7, is AAGVIQSPRHLIKEKRETATLKCYPIPRHDTVYWYQQGPGQDPQFLISFYEKMQSDKGSIPDRFSAQQFSDYHSELNMSSLELGDSALYFCASSSGSGAAFYEQYFGPGTRLTVT.

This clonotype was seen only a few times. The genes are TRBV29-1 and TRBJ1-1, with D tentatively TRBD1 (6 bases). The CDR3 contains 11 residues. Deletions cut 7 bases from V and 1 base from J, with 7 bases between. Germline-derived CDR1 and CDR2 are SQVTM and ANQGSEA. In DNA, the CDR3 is TGCAGCGAGACAGGGAACACTGAAGCTTTCTTT. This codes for CSETGNTEAFF.

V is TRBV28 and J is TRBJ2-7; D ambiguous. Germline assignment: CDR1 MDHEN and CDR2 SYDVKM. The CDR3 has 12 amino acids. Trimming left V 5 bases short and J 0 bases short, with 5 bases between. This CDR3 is CASSPRSYEQYF. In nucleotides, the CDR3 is TGTGCCAGCAGTCCACGCTCCTACGAGCAGTACTTC.

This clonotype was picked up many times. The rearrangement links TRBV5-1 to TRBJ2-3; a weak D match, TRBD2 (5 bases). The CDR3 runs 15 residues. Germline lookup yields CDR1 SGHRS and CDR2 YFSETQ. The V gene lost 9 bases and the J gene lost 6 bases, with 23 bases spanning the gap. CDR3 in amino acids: CAKEALAPFWDTQYF. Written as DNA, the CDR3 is TGCGCCAAGGAGGCTCTAGCTCCTTTTTGGGATACGCAGTATTTT.

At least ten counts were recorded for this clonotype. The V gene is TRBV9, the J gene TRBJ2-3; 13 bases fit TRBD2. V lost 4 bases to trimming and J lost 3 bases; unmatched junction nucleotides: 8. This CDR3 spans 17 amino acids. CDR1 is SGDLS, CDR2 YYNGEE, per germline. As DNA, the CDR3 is TGTGCCAGCAGCTGGACTAGCGGGAGTTTAAGGACAGATACGCAGTATTTT. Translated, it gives CASSWTSGSLRTDTQYF.

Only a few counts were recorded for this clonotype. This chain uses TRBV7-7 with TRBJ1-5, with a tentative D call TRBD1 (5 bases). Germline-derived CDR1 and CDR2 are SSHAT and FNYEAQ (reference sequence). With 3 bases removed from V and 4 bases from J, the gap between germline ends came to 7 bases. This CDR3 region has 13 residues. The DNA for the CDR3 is TGTGCCAGCAGCTTGGGGGTTAATCAGCCCCAGCATTTT. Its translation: CASSLGVNQPQHF.

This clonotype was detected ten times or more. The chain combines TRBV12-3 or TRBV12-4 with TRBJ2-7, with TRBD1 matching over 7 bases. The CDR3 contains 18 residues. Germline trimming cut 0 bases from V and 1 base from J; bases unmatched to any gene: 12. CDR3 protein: CASSLAKTGSPISYEQYF. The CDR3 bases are TGTGCCAGCAGTTTAGCCAAGACAGGGTCACCCATTTCCTACGAGCAGTACTTC.

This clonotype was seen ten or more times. The CDR3 protein is CASSLGVGYTF. The CDR3 DNA sequence: TGTGCCAGCAGCCTGGGAGTAGGCTACACCTTC. The chain recombines TRBV12-3 or TRBV12-4 with TRBJ1-2; D call uncertain. The V end was cut by 6 bases, the J end by 8 bases, with 10 bases between. This CDR3 has 11 amino acids.

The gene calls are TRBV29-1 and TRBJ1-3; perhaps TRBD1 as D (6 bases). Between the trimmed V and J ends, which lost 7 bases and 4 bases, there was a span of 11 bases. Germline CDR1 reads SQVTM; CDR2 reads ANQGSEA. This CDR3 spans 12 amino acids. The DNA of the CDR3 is TGCAGCGGGAAGGACAGCGGAAACACCATATATTTT. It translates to CSGKDSGNTIYF.

The CDR3 region is CASSSGSGLATDTQYF. As DNA, the CDR3 is TGTGCCAGCAGCTCCGGCTCGGGACTAGCGACAGATACGCAGTATTTT. The chain links TRBV7-2 to TRBJ2-3; 10 bases line up with TRBD2. V gave up 4 bases and J gave up 3 bases; unmatched junction bases: 7. Germline values: CDR1 SGHTA, CDR2 FQGNSA. This CDR3 comprises 16 residues. Looking up the rest from reference TRBV7-2 and TRBJ2-3 gives the full variable domain: GAGVSQSPSNKVTEKGKDVELRCDPISGHTALYWYRQSLGQGLEFLIYFQGNSAPDKSGLPSDRFSAERTGGSVSTLTIQRTQQEDSAVYLCASSSGSGLATDTQYFGPGTRLTVL.

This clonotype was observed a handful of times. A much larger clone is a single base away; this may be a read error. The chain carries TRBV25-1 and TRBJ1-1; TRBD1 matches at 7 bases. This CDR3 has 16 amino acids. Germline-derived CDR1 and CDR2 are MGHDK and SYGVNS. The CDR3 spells CVSSESTGAGTTEAFF. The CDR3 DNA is TGTGTCAGCAGTGAATCTACAGGGGCAGGTACCACTGAAGCTTTCTTT.

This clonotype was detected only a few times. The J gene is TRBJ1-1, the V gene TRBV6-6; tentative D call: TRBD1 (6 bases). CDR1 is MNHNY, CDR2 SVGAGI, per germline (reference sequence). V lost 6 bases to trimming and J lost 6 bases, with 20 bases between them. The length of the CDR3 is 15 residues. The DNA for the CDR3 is TGTGCCAGCAGAAGGGGGGCAGGGAAGCTACCTGAAGCTTTCTTT. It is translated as CASRRGAGKLPEAFF.

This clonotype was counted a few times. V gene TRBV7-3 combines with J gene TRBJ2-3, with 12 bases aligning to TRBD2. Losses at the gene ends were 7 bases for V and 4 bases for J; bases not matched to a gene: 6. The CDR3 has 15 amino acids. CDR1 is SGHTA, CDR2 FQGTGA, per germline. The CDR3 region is CASMLTSGSPDTQYF. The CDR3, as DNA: TGTGCCAGCATGCTGACTAGCGGGAGCCCAGATACGCAGTATTTT. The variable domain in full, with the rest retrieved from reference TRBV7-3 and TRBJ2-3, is GAGVSQTPSNKVTEKGKYVELRCDPISGHTALYWYRQSLGQGPEFLIYFQGTGAADDSGLPNDRFFAVRPEGSVSTLKIQRTERGDSAVYLCASMLTSGSPDTQYFGPGTRLTVL.

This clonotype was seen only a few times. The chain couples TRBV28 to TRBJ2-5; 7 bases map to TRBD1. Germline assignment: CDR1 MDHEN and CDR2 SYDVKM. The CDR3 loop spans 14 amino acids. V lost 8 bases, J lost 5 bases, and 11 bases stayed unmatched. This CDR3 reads CASADRGREETQYF. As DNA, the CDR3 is TGTGCCAGCGCCGATAGGGGGCGAGAGGAGACCCAGTACTTC.

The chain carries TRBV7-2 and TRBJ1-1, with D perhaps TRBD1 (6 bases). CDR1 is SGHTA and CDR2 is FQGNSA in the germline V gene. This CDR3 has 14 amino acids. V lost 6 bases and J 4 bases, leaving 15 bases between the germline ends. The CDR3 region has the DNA TGTGCCAGCAGGCAGGGGAAGGGAATCACTGAAGCTTTCTTT. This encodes CASRQGKGITEAFF.